This T cell receptor beta chain was documented in a study of blood T cell repertoires in COVID-19. Germline CDR1 and CDR2: SGHVS and FQNEAQ. This CDR3 region has 17 residues. The V and J ends lost 1 base and 1 base respectively, with 16 bases between them. TCRdb's table, derived via immunoSEQ multiplex PCR, lists solely in-frame clones and lacks some. The sample yields over 110,000 clones, around 89% seen once. The gene calls are TRBV7-8 and TRBJ1-1; possibly TRBD1 for D (5 bases). The TCR sequence derives from a human donor in a cohort sampled during active COVID-19. Sequencing was performed on peripheral blood. The CDR3 loop is CASSLVRGGRGNTEAFF. The CDR3 DNA follows: TGTGCCAGCAGCTTAGTGCGGGGGGGTAGGGGGAACACTGAAGCTTTCTTT. Combining the CDR3 with reference TRBV7-8 and TRBJ1-1 gives the whole variable domain GAGVSQSPRYKVAKRGQDVALRCDPISGHVSLFWYQQALGQGPEFLTYFQNEAQLDKSGLPSDRFFAERPEGSVSTLKIQRTQQEDSAVYLCASSLVRGGRGNTEAFFGQGTRLTVV.